This TCR beta chain emerged from a study of cytomegalovirus exposure and HLA in healthy donors. It was with 60 Vbeta and 13 Jbeta primers that the PCR ran. Profiled with immunoSEQ multiplex PCR; TCRdb holds only in-frame clones, not every one. The sample lists about 80,000 clones, approximately 80% occurring once. CDR3 length: 16 residues. Germline trimming cut 3 bases from V and 4 bases from J; bases unmatched to any gene: 7. From germline, CDR1 is SGHRS and CDR2 YFSETQ. Sequenced input: PBMCs. V usage is TRBV5-1 and J usage is TRBJ2-5; 12 positions agree with TRBD2. The clonotype originates from a woman in her forties or fifties in good health and CMV-seropositive. CDR3 sequence (DNA): TGCGCCAGCAGCTCTTCTAGCGGGAGGGCCGTAGAGACCCAGTACTTC. Residues: CASSSSSGRAVETQYF.